Listed here is a single T cell receptor (beta chain). Original methodology: Researchers report that nucleated cell counts were estimated from reference gene primer amplification. This table comes from immunoSEQ multiplex PCR, and its TCRdb copy is limited to in-frame clones, with some not included. V and J calls and clone size come straight from that table; D and trimming were deduced from the DNA. The table has approximately 280,000 clones, 80% to 95% seen once. The data belong to a study of blood T cell repertoires in COVID-19. Study as a whole: COVID-19 samples, acute and convalescent, were from the United States, Italy and Spain. PBMCs, B-cell-depleted T cells, or T cells provided the cDNA or gDNA that made up the material.

Input material: peripheral blood. This clonotype was obtained from a woman aged 25 to 39 with COVID-19, enrolled during active disease.

CDR3 bases: TGTGCCAGCAGCCCTGACAGGCGTAATTCACCCCTCCACTTT. It translates to CASSPDRRNSPLHF. The V gene is TRBV9, the J gene TRBJ1-6; maybe TRBD1 (6 bases). The CDR3 is made up of 14 amino acids. The germline V gene has CDR1 SGDLS and CDR2 YYNGEE. Deletions cut 4 bases from V and 6 bases from J, with 11 bases between.